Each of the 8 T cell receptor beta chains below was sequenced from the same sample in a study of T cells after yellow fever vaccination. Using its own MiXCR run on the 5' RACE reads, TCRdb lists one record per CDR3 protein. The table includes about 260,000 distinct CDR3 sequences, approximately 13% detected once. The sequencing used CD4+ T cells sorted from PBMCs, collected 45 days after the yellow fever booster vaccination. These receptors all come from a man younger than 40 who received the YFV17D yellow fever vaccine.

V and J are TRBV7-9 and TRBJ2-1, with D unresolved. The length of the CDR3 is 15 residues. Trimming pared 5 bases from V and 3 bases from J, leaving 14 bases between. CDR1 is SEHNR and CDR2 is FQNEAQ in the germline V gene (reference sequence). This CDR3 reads CASSLRHEIYNEQFF. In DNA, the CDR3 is TGTGCCAGCAGCCTACGACACGAGATCTACAATGAGCAGTTCTTC.

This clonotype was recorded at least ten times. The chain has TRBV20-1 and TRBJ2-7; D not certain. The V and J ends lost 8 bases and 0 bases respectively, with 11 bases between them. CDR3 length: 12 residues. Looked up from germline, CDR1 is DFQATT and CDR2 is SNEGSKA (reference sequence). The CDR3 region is CSHKVSSYEQYF. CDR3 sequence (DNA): TGCAGTCATAAGGTCTCCTCCTACGAGCAGTACTTC.

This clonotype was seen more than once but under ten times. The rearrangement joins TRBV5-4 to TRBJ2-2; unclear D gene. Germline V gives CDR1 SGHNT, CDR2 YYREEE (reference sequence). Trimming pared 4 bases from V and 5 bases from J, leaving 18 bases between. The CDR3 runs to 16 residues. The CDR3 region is CASSGPAGAVTGELFF. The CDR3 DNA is TGTGCCAGCAGCGGGCCTGCCGGAGCAGTTACCGGGGAGCTGTTTTTT. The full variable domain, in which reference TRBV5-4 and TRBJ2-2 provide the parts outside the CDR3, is ETGVTQSPTHLIKTRGQQVTLRCSSQSGHNTVSWYQQALGQGPQFIFQYYREEENGRGNFPPRFSGLQFPNYSSELNVNALELDDSALYLCASSGPAGAVTGELFFGEGSRLTVL.

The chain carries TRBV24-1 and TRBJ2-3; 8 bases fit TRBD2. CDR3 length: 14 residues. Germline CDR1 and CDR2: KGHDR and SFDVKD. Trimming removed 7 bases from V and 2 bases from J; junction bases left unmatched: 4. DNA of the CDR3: TGTGCCACCAGCATTAGCGGGACCACAGATACGCAGTATTTT. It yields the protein CATSISGTTDTQYF.

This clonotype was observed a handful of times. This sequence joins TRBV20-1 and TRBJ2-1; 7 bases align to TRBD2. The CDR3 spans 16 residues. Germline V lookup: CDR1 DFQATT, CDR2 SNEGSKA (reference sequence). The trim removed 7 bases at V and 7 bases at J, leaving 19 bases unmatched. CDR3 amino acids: CSVLRGRSAGKNEQFF. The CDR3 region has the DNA TGCAGTGTCCTCCGAGGACGGTCAGCGGGAAAAAATGAGCAGTTCTTC.

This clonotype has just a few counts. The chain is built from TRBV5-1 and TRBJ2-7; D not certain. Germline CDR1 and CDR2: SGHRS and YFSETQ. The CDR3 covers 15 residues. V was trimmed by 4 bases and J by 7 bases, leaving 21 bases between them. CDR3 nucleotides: TGCGCCAGCAGCCCACCGGGCCACCCTCCTCGAGAGCAGTACTTC. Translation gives CASSPPGHPPREQYF.

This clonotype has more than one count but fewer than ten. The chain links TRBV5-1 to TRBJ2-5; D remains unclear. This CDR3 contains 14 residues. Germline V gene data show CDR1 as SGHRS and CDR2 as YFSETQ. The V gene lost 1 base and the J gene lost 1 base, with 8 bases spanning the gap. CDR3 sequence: CASSLFRGQETQYF. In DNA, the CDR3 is TGCGCCAGCAGCTTGTTCCGTGGCCAAGAGACCCAGTACTTC.

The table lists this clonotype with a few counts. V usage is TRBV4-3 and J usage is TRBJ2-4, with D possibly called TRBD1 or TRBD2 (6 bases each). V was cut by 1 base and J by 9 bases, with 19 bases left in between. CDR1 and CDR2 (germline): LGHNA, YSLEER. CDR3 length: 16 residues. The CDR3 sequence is CASSQASVLGGGIQYF. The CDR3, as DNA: TGCGCCAGCAGCCAAGCGTCTGTTCTGGGGGGCGGCATTCAGTACTTC.